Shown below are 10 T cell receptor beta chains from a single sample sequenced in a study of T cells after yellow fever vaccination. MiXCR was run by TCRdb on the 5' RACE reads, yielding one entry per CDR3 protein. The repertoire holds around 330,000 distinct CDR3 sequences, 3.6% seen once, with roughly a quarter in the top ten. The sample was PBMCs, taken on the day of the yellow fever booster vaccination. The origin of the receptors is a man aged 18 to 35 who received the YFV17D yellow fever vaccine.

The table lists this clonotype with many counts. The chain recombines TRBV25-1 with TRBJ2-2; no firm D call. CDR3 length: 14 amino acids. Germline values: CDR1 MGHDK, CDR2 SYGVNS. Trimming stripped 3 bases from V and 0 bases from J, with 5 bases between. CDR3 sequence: CASSETTNTGELFF. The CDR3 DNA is TGTGCCAGCAGTGAGACAACGAACACCGGGGAGCTGTTTTTT.

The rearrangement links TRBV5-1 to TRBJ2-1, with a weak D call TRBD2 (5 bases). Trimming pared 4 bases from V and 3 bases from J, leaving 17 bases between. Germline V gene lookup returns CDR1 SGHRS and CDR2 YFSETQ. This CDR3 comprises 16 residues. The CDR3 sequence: CASSPGPRGFYNEQFF. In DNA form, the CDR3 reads TGCGCCAGCAGCCCCGGTCCCCGAGGGTTCTACAATGAGCAGTTCTTC.

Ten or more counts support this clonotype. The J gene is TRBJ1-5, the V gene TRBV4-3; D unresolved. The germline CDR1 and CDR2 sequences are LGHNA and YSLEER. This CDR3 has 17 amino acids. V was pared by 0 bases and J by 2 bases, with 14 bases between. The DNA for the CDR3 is TGCGCCAGCAGCCAAGATTCGGGGAGTCATGGCAATCAGCCCCAGCATTTT. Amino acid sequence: CASSQDSGSHGNQPQHF.

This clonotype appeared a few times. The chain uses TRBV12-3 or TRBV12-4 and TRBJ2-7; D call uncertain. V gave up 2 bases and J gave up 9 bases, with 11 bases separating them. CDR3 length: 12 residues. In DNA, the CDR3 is TGTGCCAGCAGTTTACACGGCTCCAGGCAGTACTTC. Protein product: CASSLHGSRQYF.

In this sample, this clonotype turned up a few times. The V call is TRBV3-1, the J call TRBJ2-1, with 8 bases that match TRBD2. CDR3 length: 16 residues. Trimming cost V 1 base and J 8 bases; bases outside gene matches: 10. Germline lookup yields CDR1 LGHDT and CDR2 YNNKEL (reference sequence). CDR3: CASSQGEAGDLYEQFF. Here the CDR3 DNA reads TGTGCCAGCAGCCAAGGGGAAGCGGGGGACCTCTATGAGCAGTTCTTC.

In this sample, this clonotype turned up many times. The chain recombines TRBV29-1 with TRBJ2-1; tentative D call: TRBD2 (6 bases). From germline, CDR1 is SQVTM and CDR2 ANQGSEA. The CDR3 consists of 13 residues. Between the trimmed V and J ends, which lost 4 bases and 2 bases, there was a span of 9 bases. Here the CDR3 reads CSVGRGPYNEQFF. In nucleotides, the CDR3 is TGCAGCGTTGGGAGGGGACCCTACAATGAGCAGTTCTTC.

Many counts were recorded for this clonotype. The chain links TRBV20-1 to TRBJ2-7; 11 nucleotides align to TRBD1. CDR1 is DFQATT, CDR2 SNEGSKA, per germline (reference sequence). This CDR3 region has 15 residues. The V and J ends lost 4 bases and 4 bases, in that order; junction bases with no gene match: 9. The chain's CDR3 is CSATKAGTGGYEQYF. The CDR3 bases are TGCAGTGCTACCAAGGCAGGGACAGGGGGTTACGAGCAGTACTTC.

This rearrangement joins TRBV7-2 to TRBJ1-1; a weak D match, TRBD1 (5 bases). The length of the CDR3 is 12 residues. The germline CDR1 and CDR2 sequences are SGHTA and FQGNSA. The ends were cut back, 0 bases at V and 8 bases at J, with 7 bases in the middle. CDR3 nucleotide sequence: TGTGCCAGCAGCTTAGCCAGACAGGAAGCTTTCTTT. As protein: CASSLARQEAFF.

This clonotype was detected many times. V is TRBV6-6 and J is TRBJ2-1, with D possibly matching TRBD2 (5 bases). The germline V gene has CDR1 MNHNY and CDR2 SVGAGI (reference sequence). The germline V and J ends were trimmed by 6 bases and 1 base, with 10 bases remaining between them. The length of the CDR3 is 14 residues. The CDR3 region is CASRKAESYNEQFF. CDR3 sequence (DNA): TGTGCCAGCAGAAAAGCGGAGTCCTACAATGAGCAGTTCTTC.

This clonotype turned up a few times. CDR3 amino acids: CASSRAGETDTQYF. The CDR3, as DNA: TGTGCCAGCAGCCGCGCGGGGGAAACAGATACGCAGTATTTT. The chain joins TRBV7-6 to TRBJ2-3; 7 nucleotides agree with TRBD2. Germline V gives CDR1 SGHVS, CDR2 FNYEAQ. The CDR3 has 14 amino acids. The V gene end was trimmed by 5 bases and the J gene end by 3 bases; junction bases not matched to a gene: 5.